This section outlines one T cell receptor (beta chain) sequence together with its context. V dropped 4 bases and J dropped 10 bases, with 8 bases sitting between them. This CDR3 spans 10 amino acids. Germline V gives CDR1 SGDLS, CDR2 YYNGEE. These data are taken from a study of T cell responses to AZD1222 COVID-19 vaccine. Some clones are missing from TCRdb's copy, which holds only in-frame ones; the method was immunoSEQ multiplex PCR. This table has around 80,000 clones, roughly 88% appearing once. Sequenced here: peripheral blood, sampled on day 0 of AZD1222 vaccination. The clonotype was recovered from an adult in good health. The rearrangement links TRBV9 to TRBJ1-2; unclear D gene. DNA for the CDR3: TGTGCCAGCAGCCCGACCGACTACACCTTC. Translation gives CASSPTDYTF.